This T cell receptor (beta chain) was found in a study of CD8 T cells in Susac syndrome. The study's findings and limits: The study acknowledged a relatively small number of individuals in its TCR sequencing and HLA analysis.

In regard to this clonotype: Its target is not known.

The CDR3 has 13 residues. V was clipped by 9 bases and J by 6 bases, with 15 bases between them. Germline V lookup: CDR1 MNHEY, CDR2 SMNVEV (reference sequence). A quantity of about 0.45 to 1 ug RNA underwent reverse transcription using random hexamers. Amplification of TCR beta CDR3 used immunoSEQ multiplex PCR across 54 Vbeta and 13 Jbeta. TCRdb reprocessed the immunoSEQ multiplex PCR reads via MiXCR and lists one record per CDR3 protein. The sample carries approximately 300,000 distinct CDR3 sequences, about 82% recorded once. TCR beta sequences were obtained from blood CD8+ and CD4+ T cells. Those who served as multiple sclerosis controls were treatment-naive patients with stable or active relapsing-remitting disease.

The V and J genes are TRBV27 and TRBJ1-5, with D perhaps TRBD1 (5 bases). The source of this sequence is a human donor with multiple sclerosis. Material for sequencing was CD8+ T cells from PBMCs. CDR3 loop: CASSTGRFQPQHF. The CDR3 region has the DNA TGTGCCAGTTCGACGGGGCGGTTTCAGCCCCAGCATTTT.